The 4 T cell receptor beta chains below all came from one sample that was sequenced in a study of control samples from healthy donors and cancer patients. Clones were read by immunoSEQ multiplex PCR, and TCRdb kept only the in-frame ones, dropping some. The sample records some 120,000 clones, approximately 94% being singletons. Sequencing was performed on PBMCs. The source of these receptors is a man between 50 and 59 years old with head and neck cancer.

V usage is TRBV18 and J usage is TRBJ1-1; D ambiguous. V was trimmed by 10 bases and J by 0 bases, leaving 12 bases between them. CDR1 is KGHSH, CDR2 LQKENI, per germline. The CDR3 sequence is 13 residues long. The CDR3 DNA follows: TGTGCCAACTCGGCAGGAGTGAACACTGAAGCTTTCTTT. Encoded protein: CANSAGVNTEAFF.

The gene calls are TRBV3-1 (or the pseudogene TRBV3-2) and TRBJ2-4, with D hard to call. CDR1 is LGHDT, CDR2 YNNKEL, per germline (reference sequence). The CDR3 runs to 14 residues. V gave up 3 bases and J gave up 0 bases, with 6 bases separating them. Here the CDR3 DNA reads TGTGCCAGCAGCCAGGGGATAGCCAAAAACATTCAGTACTTC. Translation: CASSQGIAKNIQYF.

The V gene is TRBV18, the J gene TRBJ1-4; maybe TRBD1 (5 bases). Trimming took off 4 bases at V and 5 bases at J, with 14 bases between the two ends. Germline V lookup: CDR1 KGHSH, CDR2 LQKENI. This CDR3 has 15 residues. CDR3 sequence: CASSLSKGANEKLFF. CDR3 coding DNA: TGTGCCAGCTCACTTTCTAAAGGGGCGAATGAAAAACTGTTTTTT.

The chain links TRBV4-3 to TRBJ1-2; D ambiguous. Germline-derived CDR1 and CDR2 are LGHNA and YSLEER. Trimming stripped 0 bases from V and 8 bases from J, with 10 bases between. CDR3 length equals 13 residues. The CDR3 loop reads CASSQDTDTGYTF. CDR3 in DNA: TGCGCCAGCAGCCAAGATACGGATACCGGCTACACCTTC.